Here is one T cell receptor (beta chain) with its context. The antigen is not known. This sample is part of a study of shared clonotypes between healthy human individuals. Here immunoSEQ multiplex PCR was the method, and the copy in TCRdb shows in-frame clones only, minus some. The data hold 2 million to 2.5 million clones, with 92% observed a single time. General observations from the study: Although depth was large, rarefaction showed that sequencing of the sorted subsets was incomplete.

Trimming pared 2 bases from V and 1 base from J, leaving 10 bases between. Germline loops: CDR1 WNHNN, CDR2 SYGVQD (reference sequence). This CDR3 has 15 residues. Division of CD4+ cells produced a CD45RA+ naive subset and a CD45RA-negative memory subset. The sample comprised naive CD4+ T cells from PBMCs. Subset meaning: CD45RA+ positively selected. This clonotype originated in a man aged 18-30 years in good health. Some clones in this sample may be carry-over from other donors' samples. V is TRBV10-1 and J is TRBJ2-3; D remains ambiguous. The CDR3: CASSETRLGTDTQYF. DNA of the CDR3: TGCGCCAGCAGTGAGACCCGACTCGGCACAGATACGCAGTATTTT.